The 19 T cell receptor beta chains reported below all come from one sample, sequenced in a study of T cell responses to AZD1222 COVID-19 vaccine. This table comes from immunoSEQ multiplex PCR, and its TCRdb copy is limited to in-frame clones, with some not included. The sample lists over 100,000 clones, around 91% occurring once. The sample here was peripheral blood, taken on day 0 of AZD1222 vaccination. The receptors derive from an adult in good health.

The CDR3 reads CASTSDSYEQYF. CDR3 coding DNA: TGTGCCAGCACCTCGGACAGCTACGAGCAGTACTTC. The chain combines TRBV2 with TRBJ2-7; TRBD1 might be the D (6 bases). The CDR3 contains 12 residues. Trimming shortened V by 7 bases and J by 3 bases, and 10 bases separated the two germline ends. Germline V CDR1 and CDR2: SNHLY, FYNNEI. Full variable domain (outside the CDR3, taken from reference TRBV2 and TRBJ2-7): EPEVTQTPSHQVTQMGQEVILRCVPISNHLYFYWYRQILGQKVEFLVSFYNNEISEKSEIFDDQFSVERPDGSNFTLKIRSTKLEDSAMYFCASTSDSYEQYFGPGTRLTVT.

The genes are TRBV7-2 and TRBJ1-4; D call uncertain. Per the germline V gene, CDR1 is SGHTA and CDR2 is FQGNSA. The CDR3 runs to 15 residues. Trimming shortened V by 3 bases and J by 0 bases, and 8 bases separated the two germline ends. The CDR3 nucleotides read TGTGCCAGCAGCTTGTCTCCTGCAACTAATGAAAAACTGTTTTTT. It is translated as CASSLSPATNEKLFF.

The V call is TRBV9, the J call TRBJ2-5; D not resolved. This CDR3 spans 13 amino acids. The germline V gene encodes CDR1 SGDLS and CDR2 YYNGEE. V shed 2 bases and J shed 2 bases, with 7 bases lying between them. CDR3: CASSVHDQETQYF. The DNA for the CDR3 is TGTGCCAGCAGCGTTCACGATCAAGAGACCCAGTACTTC.

The chain combines TRBV7-2 with TRBJ2-7, with D possibly TRBD2 on 7 matching bases. The germline V gene has CDR1 SGHTA and CDR2 FQGNSA. Deletions cut 1 base from V and 2 bases from J, with 15 bases between. The CDR3 length is 16 residues. CDR3 DNA sequence: TGTGCCAGCAGCTTAGTTGGTGGGGGGGCACCCTACGAGCAGTACTTC. Its protein product is CASSLVGGGAPYEQYF.

The gene calls are TRBV7-9 and TRBJ2-3, with D maybe TRBD1 (6 bases). The CDR3 length is 15 residues. The ends were cut back, 0 bases at V and 3 bases at J, with 10 bases in the middle. Germline V CDR1 and CDR2: SEHNR, FQNEAQ (reference sequence). The CDR3 reads CASSLAGRGTDTQYF. The CDR3 DNA follows: TGTGCCAGCAGCTTAGCGGGCAGGGGTACAGATACGCAGTATTTT.

The rearrangement joins TRBV20-1 to TRBJ2-4, with D hard to call. CDR3 size: 16 residues. Per the germline V gene, CDR1 is DFQATT and CDR2 is SNEGSKA (reference sequence). The V and J ends lost 3 bases and 0 bases respectively, with 15 bases between them. This chain's CDR3 is CSASFAYSLAKNIQYF. The CDR3 coding sequence is TGCAGTGCTAGTTTTGCTTATTCACTAGCCAAAAACATTCAGTACTTC.

This clone was counted a single time. The chain links TRBV5-1 to TRBJ1-1; TRBD1 matches 11 bases. Germline V gene data show CDR1 as SGHRS and CDR2 as YFSETQ. V shed 2 bases and J 2 bases; nucleotides not matched to a gene: 11. The CDR3 runs to 18 residues. For the CDR3, the DNA is TGCGCCAGCAGCTTAGTCCGGACAGGGGGCGTTAAAAACACTGAAGCTTTCTTT. Translated, it gives CASSLVRTGGVKNTEAFF.

This clone was counted a single time. The chain links TRBV2 to TRBJ1-3, with a tentative D call TRBD1 (5 bases). This CDR3 spans 13 amino acids. V was shortened by 6 bases and J by 2 bases, with 8 bases between the two germline ends. Germline loops: CDR1 SNHLY, CDR2 FYNNEI. The CDR3 region is CASRGETGNTIYF. The CDR3 DNA follows: TGTGCCAGCAGGGGGGAAACTGGAAACACCATATATTTT.

The chain has TRBV5-1 and TRBJ1-5; 7 positions agree with TRBD1. Germline V gives CDR1 SGHRS, CDR2 YFSETQ. The V segment lost 3 bases and the J segment 4 bases; nucleotides outside the gene matches: 7. The CDR3 covers 15 residues. The DNA for the CDR3 is TGCGCCAGCAGCTCCGGGACAGACTATAATCAGCCCCAGCATTTT. Translated: CASSSGTDYNQPQHF.

The chain employs TRBV27 and TRBJ2-5, with D tentatively TRBD2 (6 bases). V lost 3 bases, J lost 3 bases, and 17 bases lay in between. The CDR3 is 16 amino acids. CDR1 and CDR2 (germline): MNHEY, SMNVEV (reference sequence). The CDR3 loop is CASSFSVTDYEETQYF. The DNA of the CDR3 is TGTGCCAGCAGTTTTTCGGTCACGGACTACGAAGAGACCCAGTACTTC.

The chain combines TRBV5-1 with TRBJ1-4, with D perhaps TRBD1 (5 bases). The germline V and J ends were trimmed by 1 base and 4 bases, with 26 bases remaining between them. This CDR3 is 20 amino acids long. Germline CDR1 is SGHRS and CDR2 is YFSETQ. DNA for the CDR3: TGCGCCAGCAGCTTGAGCATGAGGGGTGAAGTGCCAACAGATAATGAAAAACTGTTTTTT. Residues: CASSLSMRGEVPTDNEKLFF. Filled out from reference TRBV5-1 and TRBJ1-4, the complete variable domain reads KAGVTQTPRYLIKTRGQQVTLSCSPISGHRSVSWYQQTPGQGLQFLFEYFSETQRNKGNFPGRFSGRQFSNSRSEMNVSTLELGDSALYLCASSLSMRGEVPTDNEKLFFGSGTQLSVL.

The chain is built from TRBV6-1 and TRBJ2-7, with a tentative D call TRBD2 (6 bases). Deletions cut 2 bases from V and 2 bases from J, with 13 bases between. CDR1 and CDR2 (germline): MNHNS, SASEGT. There are 15 residues in the CDR3. The DNA of the CDR3 is TGTGCCAGCAGTGAATTTCGGGAGACCCCCTACGAGCAGTACTTC. Translation: CASSEFRETPYEQYF.

The chain couples TRBV11-3 to TRBJ2-2; D remains unclear. This CDR3 spans 15 amino acids. Trimming took 0 bases from V and 6 from J, leaving 11 bases between them. Germline loops: CDR1 SGHNT, CDR2 YENEEA. CDR3 in DNA: TGTGCCAGCAGCTTAGACGTTGGCCCTGCCGGGGAGCTGTTTTTT. Its translation is CASSLDVGPAGELFF.

V is TRBV7-9 and J is TRBJ2-7, with D uncertain. This CDR3 has 12 residues. Trimming removed 2 bases from V and 3 bases from J, with 5 bases in between. Germline lookup yields CDR1 SEHNR and CDR2 FQNEAQ (reference sequence). The CDR3 loop reads CASSLPGYEQYF. The CDR3 DNA follows: TGTGCCAGCAGCTTACCGGGCTACGAGCAGTACTTC.

This chain uses TRBV4-1 with TRBJ2-2; D may be TRBD2 (6 bases). V was pared by 0 bases and J by 5 bases, with 16 bases between. CDR1 is MGHRA and CDR2 is YSYEKL in the germline V gene. The CDR3 spans 17 residues. In nucleotides, the CDR3 is TGCGCCAGCAGCCAAGATTGGATCCGGAGGGGAACCGGGGAGCTGTTTTTT. This encodes CASSQDWIRRGTGELFF.

This CDR3 is CASSAGQGGSLETQYF. In DNA form, the CDR3 reads TGTGCCAGCAGCGCCGGACAGGGGGGGAGCCTGGAGACCCAGTACTTC. This rearrangement joins TRBV7-9 to TRBJ2-5; 10 nucleotides line up with TRBD1. Germline loops: CDR1 SEHNR, CDR2 FQNEAQ (reference sequence). V was clipped by 5 bases and J by 5 bases; unmatched bases: 11. The CDR3 extends over 16 amino acids.

Of note for this clone: Within the sample, other DNA sequences also encode this same CDR3. The chain couples TRBV2 to TRBJ1-1; D not certain. There are 13 residues in the CDR3. Deletions cut 6 bases from V and 1 base from J, with 9 bases between. Germline lookup yields CDR1 SNHLY and CDR2 FYNNEI. As DNA, the CDR3 is TGTGCCAGCAGCGCGCAGGAGAACACTGAAGCTTTCTTT. Translated, it gives CASSAQENTEAFF.

The chain combines TRBV19 with TRBJ2-5, with TRBD2 as a possible D gene (5 bases). From germline, CDR1 is LNHDA and CDR2 SQIVND (reference sequence). The V end lost 1 base, the J end lost 3 bases, and 15 bases lay between the germline ends. The CDR3 length is 16 residues. CDR3 DNA: TGTGCCAGTAGTATAGGACTCACTAGAACCGAAGAGACCCAGTACTTC. This encodes CASSIGLTRTEETQYF.

The chain employs TRBV12-3 or TRBV12-4 and TRBJ2-1; no definite D call. V lost 1 base and J lost 4, with 5 bases in between. The CDR3 runs 13 residues. The CDR3 DNA reads as TGTGCCAGCAGTTTAGGGTTGTACAATGAGCAGTTCTTC. Protein sequence: CASSLGLYNEQFF.